This T cell receptor beta chain was profiled in a study of T cell repertoires in cytomegalovirus infection. Study details: Indications of both CMV infection and matching HLA type were provided by public TCR beta signatures.

This clonotype came up once. Its antigen is currently unknown. TCRdb redid the calling of the reads with MiXCR, one entry per CDR3 protein. The sample includes roughly 990,000 distinct CDR3 sequences, around a third seen only once; the top ten take about 14%. Findings and limits, study-wide: What dominated the ex vivo response were HLA-C-restricted CMV-specific TCR beta clonotypes. Cumulated frequencies of public TCR beta families served to identify carriers of CMV plus the relevant HLA.

V trimming: 4 bases; J trimming: 4 bases; junction bases outside the gene matches: 10. CDR3 length: 16 residues. Germline loops: CDR1 MGHRA, CDR2 YSYEKL. The chain links TRBV4-1 to TRBJ2-3; 8 nucleotides match TRBD2. The sequence was obtained from a human donor in good health (CMV status not recorded). Some clones in this sample may be carry-over from other donors' samples. The material was cultured CD8+ T cells from PBMCs, obtained from culture after CMV antigen stimulation. The CDR3 region has the DNA TGCGCCAGCAGCCGGACTGGCGGGGGGCATTCAGATACGCAGTATTTT. This sequence encodes CASSRTGGGHSDTQYF.